This TCR beta chain was sequenced in a study of T cells after yellow fever vaccination. Germline assignment: CDR1 DFQATT and CDR2 SNEGSKA (reference sequence). The CDR3 has 17 residues. The V end lost 0 bases, the J end lost 0 bases, and 15 bases lay between the germline ends. On this clonotype: Its antigen is currently unknown.

Broader study findings: The presence of abundant clonotypes contaminating from the bulk population was possible in FACS-sorted repertoires. CD4 and CD8 compartments shared a small share of clonotypes. A faster peak, day 5 versus 15, was reached by the weaker secondary response.

Generation of TCR cDNA used 5'RACE template switching (which added a universal primer site and UMIs). TCRdb recomputed calls from the 5' RACE reads with MiXCR, one row per CDR3 protein. Found here are just under 600,000 distinct CDR3 sequences, approximately 13% of them singletons; the top ten hold 11% to 15%. This chain connects TRBV20-1 to TRBJ2-1; D uncertain. The source was PBMCs, collected on the day of the yellow fever booster vaccination. The TCR originated in a man aged 25-45 years who received the YFV17D yellow fever vaccine. CDR3 region: CSARDHSTPSSYNEQFF. CDR3 DNA: TGCAGTGCTAGAGATCATTCCACTCCTAGCTCCTACAATGAGCAGTTCTTC.